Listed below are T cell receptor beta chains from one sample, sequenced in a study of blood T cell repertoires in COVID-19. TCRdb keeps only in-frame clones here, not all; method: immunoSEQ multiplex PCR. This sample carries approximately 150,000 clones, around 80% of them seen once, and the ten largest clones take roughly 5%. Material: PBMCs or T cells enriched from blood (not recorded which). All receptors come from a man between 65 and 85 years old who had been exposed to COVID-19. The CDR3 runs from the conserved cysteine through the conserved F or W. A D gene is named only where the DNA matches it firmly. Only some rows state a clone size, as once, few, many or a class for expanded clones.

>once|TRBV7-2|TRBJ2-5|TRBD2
CASSQRLAGAQETQYF
TGTGCCAGCAGCCAAAGGCTAGCGGGAGCGCAAGAGACCCAGTACTTC
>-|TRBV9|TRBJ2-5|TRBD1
CASSGGYRGGETQYF
TGTGCCAGCAGCGGAGGCTACAGGGGCGGGGAGACCCAGTACTTC
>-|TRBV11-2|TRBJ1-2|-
CASSFGANYGYTF
TGTGCCAGCAGCTTCGGGGCTAACTATGGCTACACCTTC
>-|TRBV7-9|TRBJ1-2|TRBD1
CASSLGGQEESNGYTF
TGTGCCAGCAGCTTAGGGGGACAGGAGGAATCGAATGGCTACACCTTC
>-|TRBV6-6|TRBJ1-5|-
CASSARGEGQPQHF
TGTGCCAGCTCAGCGCGGGGGGAAGGACAGCCCCAGCATTTT
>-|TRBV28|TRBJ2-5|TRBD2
CASSFSGRTGETQYF
TGTGCCAGCAGTTTTAGCGGGAGAACGGGGGAGACCCAGTACTTC
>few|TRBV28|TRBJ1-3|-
CASISGNPGNTIYF
TGTGCCAGCATCTCAGGGAACCCTGGAAACACCATATATTTT
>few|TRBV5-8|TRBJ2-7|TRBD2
CASSPISGTRDYEQYF
TGTGCCAGCAGCCCTATTAGCGGGACCAGAGACTACGAGCAGTACTTC
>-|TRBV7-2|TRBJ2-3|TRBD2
CASSLGNLAGDPTDTQYF
TGTGCCAGCAGCTTAGGAAATCTAGCGGGTGACCCCACAGATACGCAGTATTTT
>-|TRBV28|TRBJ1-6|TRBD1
CASSLGDRDNSPLHF
TGTGCCAGCAGTTTGGGGGACAGGGACAATTCACCCCTCCACTTT
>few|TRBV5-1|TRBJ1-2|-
CASSLASGRGEGYTF
TGCGCCAGCAGCTTGGCTTCCGGCAGGGGAGAGGGCTACACCTTC
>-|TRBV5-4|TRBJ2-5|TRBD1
CASSFGTGDQETQYF
TGTGCCAGCAGCTTCGGGACAGGGGACCAAGAGACCCAGTACTTC
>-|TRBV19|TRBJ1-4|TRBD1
CATKDRGPTNEKLFF
TGTGCCACCAAAGACAGGGGGCCGACTAATGAAAAACTGTTTTTT
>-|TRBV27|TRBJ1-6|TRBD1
CASSSGTGLVSPLHF
TGTGCCAGCAGCTCTGGGACAGGGCTTGTTTCACCCCTCCACTTT
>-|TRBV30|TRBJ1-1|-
CAWQRGIETEAFF
TGTGCCTGGCAACGGGGGATAGAAACTGAAGCTTTCTTT
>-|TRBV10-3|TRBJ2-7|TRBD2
CAISGGSTSGRNEQYF
TGTGCCATCAGTGGGGGGTCGACTAGCGGGAGAAACGAGCAGTACTTC
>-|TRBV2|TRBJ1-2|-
CATLPGDSYGYTF
TGTGCCACCCTCCCCGGCGACAGTTATGGCTACACCTTC
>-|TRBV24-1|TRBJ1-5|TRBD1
CATSDGTGFQPQHF
TGTGCCACCAGTGACGGGACAGGGTTTCAGCCCCAGCATTTT
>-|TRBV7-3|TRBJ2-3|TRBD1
CASSEGTGWADTQYF
TGTGCCAGCAGCGAAGGGACAGGGTGGGCAGATACGCAGTATTTT
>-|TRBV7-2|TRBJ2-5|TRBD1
CASSMDRGRETQYF
TGTGCCAGCAGCATGGACAGGGGCCGGGAGACCCAGTACTTC
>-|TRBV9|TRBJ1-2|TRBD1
CASTRDSGYTF
TGTGCCAGCACAAGGGACAGTGGCTACACCTTC
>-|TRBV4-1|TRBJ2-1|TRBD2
CASSLQSGAPGEQFF
TGCGCCAGCAGCCTCCAGAGCGGGGCACCGGGGGAGCAGTTCTTC